Shown below are 5 T cell receptor beta chains from a single sample sequenced in a study of cytomegalovirus exposure and HLA in healthy donors. The PCR ran on 60 Vbeta and 13 Jbeta primers. Sequencing was performed with immunoSEQ multiplex PCR; in TCRdb, only in-frame clones are kept and a portion is missing. The top ten hold approximately 20% of the sample, which has fewer than 85,000 clones, approximately 80% seen once. Sequencing was carried out using PBMCs. The receptors come from a man in his 70s in good health and CMV-seropositive.

The rearrangement uses TRBV6-5 and TRBJ2-5; 10 bases agree with TRBD1. Judging by the DNA end, TRBJ2-7 fits better; the J call may be wrong. Germline V gene sequence: CDR1 MNHEY, CDR2 SVGAGI. This CDR3 has 15 residues. CDR3 amino acids: CASSYSGTGVPEQYF. The CDR3 coding sequence is TGTGCCAGCAGTTATTCCGGGACAGGGGTCCCCGAGCAGTACTTC.

This rearrangement joins TRBV6-1 to TRBJ1-2; 8 bases fit TRBD1. V lost 6 bases and J lost 1; bases outside the gene matches: 7. Germline CDR1 reads MNHNS; CDR2 reads SASEGT. This CDR3 contains 15 residues. CDR3 sequence reads: CASSSQGAGNYGYTF. CDR3 DNA sequence: TGTGCCAGCAGCTCCCAGGGGGCGGGTAACTATGGCTACACCTTC.

This clone was seen only a few times. This chain connects TRBV5-6 to TRBJ1-2; D is undetermined. Looked up from germline, CDR1 is SGHDT and CDR2 is YYEEEE. The CDR3 is 14 amino acids. Trimming took off 1 base at V and 5 bases at J, with 12 bases between the two ends. The CDR3: CASSLPGVSYGYTF. CDR3 DNA: TGTGCCAGCAGCTTGCCCGGAGTTTCATATGGCTACACCTTC.

The chain recombines TRBV5-4 with TRBJ1-4; TRBD1 matches at 7 bases. Germline assignment: CDR1 SGHNT and CDR2 YYREEE (reference sequence). V shed 0 bases, J shed 5 bases, and the junction held 4 bases outside the gene matches. The CDR3 covers 15 residues. The CDR3 DNA reads TGTGCCAGCAGCTTGGGACAGGGAAGAAATGAAAAACTGTTTTTT. Translating it yields CASSLGQGRNEKLFF.

The genes are TRBV6-5 and TRBJ1-2, with a tentative D call TRBD1 (6 bases). Germline loops: CDR1 MNHEY, CDR2 SVGAGI. The CDR3 has 15 residues. With 4 bases removed from V and 5 bases from J, the gap between germline ends came to 17 bases. DNA for the CDR3: TGTGCCAGCAGTTCAGCGGGGACAACTTCTTATGGCTACACCTTC. It translates to CASSSAGTTSYGYTF.